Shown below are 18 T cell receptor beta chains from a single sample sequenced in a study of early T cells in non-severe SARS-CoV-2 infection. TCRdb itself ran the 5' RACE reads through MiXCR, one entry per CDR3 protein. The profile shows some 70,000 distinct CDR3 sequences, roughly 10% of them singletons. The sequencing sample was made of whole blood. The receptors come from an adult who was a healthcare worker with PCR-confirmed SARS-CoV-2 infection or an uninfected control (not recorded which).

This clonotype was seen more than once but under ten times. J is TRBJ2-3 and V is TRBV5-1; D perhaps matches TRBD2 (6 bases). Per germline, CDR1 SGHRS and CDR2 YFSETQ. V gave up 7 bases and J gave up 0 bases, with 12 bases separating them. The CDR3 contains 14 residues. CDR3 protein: CASGRGSSTDTQYF. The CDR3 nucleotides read TGCGCCAGCGGGCGGGGATCTAGCACAGATACGCAGTATTTT. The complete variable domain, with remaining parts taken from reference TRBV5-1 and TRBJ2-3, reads KAGVTQTPRYLIKTRGQQVTLSCSPISGHRSVSWYQQTPGQGLQFLFEYFSETQRNKGNFPGRFSGRQFSNSRSEMNVSTLELGDSALYLCASGRGSSTDTQYFGPGTRLTVL.

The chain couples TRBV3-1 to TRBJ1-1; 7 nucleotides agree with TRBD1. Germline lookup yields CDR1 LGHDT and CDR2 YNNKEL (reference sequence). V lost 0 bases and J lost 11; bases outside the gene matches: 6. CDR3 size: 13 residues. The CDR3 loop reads CASSQDPTGRAFF. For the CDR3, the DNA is TGTGCCAGCAGCCAAGATCCGACAGGGAGGGCTTTCTTT.

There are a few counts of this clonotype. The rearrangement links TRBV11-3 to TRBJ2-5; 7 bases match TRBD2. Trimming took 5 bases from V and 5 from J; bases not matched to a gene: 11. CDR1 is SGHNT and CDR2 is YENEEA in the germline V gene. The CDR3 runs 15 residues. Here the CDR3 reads CASSRTEGGVETQYF. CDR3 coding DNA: TGTGCCAGCAGCCGGACGGAGGGAGGGGTTGAGACCCAGTACTTC.

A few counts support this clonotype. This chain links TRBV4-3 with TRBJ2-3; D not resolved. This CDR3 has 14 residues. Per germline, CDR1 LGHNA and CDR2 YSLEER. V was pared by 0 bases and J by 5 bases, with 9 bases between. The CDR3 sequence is CASSQDSSRDTQYF. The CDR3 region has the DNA TGCGCCAGCAGCCAAGATTCTTCCCGAGATACGCAGTATTTT.

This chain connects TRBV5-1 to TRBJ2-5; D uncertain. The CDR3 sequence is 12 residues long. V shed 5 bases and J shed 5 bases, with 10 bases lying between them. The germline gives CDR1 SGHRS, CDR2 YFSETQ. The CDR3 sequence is CASRPDVETQYF. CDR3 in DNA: TGCGCCAGCAGGCCGGATGTCGAGACCCAGTACTTC.

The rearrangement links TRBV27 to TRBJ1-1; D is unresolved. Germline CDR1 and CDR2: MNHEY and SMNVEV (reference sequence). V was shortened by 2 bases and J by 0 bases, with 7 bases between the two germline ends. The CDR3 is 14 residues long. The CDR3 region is CASSLRLMNTEAFF. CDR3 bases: TGTGCCAGCAGTTTACGTCTCATGAACACTGAAGCTTTCTTT.

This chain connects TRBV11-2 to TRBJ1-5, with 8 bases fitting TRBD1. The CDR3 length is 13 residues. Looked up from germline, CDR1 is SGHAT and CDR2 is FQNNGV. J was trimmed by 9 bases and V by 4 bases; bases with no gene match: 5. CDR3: CASSSTGGSPQHF. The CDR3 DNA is TGTGCCAGCAGCTCTACAGGGGGATCGCCCCAGCATTTT.

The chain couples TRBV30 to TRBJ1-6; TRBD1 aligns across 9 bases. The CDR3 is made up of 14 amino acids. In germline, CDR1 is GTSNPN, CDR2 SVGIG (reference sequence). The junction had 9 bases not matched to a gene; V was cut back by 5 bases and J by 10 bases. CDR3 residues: CAWSATGGGSPLHF. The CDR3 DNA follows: TGTGCCTGGTCGGCCACAGGGGGCGGATCACCCCTCCACTTT. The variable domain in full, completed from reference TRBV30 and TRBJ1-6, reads SQTIHQWPATLVQPVGSPLSLECTVEGTSNPNLYWYRQAAGRGLQLLFYSVGIGQISSEVPQNLSASRPQDRQFILSSKKLLLSDSGFYLCAWSATGGGSPLHFGNGTRLTVT.

CDR3 DNA: TGTGCCAGCAGCTTTAAAGGACATGGGCGAGGCACCGGGGAGCTGTTTTTT. Residues: CASSFKGHGRGTGELFF. This chain uses TRBV7-2 with TRBJ2-2, with D perhaps matching TRBD1 (5 bases). This CDR3 has 17 residues. Trimming cost V 3 bases and J 4 bases, with 18 bases left between them. Germline values: CDR1 SGHTA, CDR2 FQGNSA.

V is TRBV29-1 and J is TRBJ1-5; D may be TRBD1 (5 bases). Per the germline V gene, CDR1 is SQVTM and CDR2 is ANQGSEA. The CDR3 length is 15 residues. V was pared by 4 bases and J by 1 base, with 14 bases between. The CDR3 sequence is CSVGGLSGSNQPQHF. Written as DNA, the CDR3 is TGCAGCGTTGGGGGACTCTCGGGGAGCAATCAGCCCCAGCATTTT. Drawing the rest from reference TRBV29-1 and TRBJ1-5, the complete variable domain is SAVISQKPSRDICQRGTSLTIQCQVDSQVTMMFWYRQQPGQSLTLIATANQGSEATYESGFVIDKFPISRPNLTFSTLTVSNMSPEDSSIYLCSVGGLSGSNQPQHFGDGTRLSIL.

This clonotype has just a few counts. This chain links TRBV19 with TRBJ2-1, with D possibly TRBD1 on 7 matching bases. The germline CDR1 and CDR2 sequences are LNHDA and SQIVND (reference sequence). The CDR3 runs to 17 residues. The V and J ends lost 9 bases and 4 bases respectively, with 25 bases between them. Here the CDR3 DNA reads TGTGCCAGCCTAATGACGGACGACAGGGAGGTTTACAATGAGCAGTTCTTC. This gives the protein CASLMTDDREVYNEQFF.

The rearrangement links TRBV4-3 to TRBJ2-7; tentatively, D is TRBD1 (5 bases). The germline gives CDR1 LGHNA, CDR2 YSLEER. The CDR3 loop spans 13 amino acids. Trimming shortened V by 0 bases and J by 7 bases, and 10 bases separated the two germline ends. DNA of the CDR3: TGCGCCAGCAGCCAAGAAGGGGTAGGGGAGCAGTACTTC. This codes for CASSQEGVGEQYF.

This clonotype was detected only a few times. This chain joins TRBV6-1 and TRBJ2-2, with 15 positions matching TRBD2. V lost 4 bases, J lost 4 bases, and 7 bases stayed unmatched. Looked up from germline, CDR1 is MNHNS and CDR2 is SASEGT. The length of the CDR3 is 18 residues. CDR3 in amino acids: CASSVRTSGRGGTGELFF. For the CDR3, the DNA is TGTGCCAGCAGTGTGCGGACTAGCGGGAGGGGAGGCACCGGGGAGCTGTTTTTT.

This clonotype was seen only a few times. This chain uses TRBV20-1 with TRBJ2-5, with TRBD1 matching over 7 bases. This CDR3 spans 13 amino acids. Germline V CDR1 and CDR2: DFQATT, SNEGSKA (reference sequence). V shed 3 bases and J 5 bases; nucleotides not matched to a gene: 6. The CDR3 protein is CSASDRVGETQYF. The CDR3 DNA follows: TGCAGTGCTAGTGACAGGGTCGGCGAGACCCAGTACTTC.

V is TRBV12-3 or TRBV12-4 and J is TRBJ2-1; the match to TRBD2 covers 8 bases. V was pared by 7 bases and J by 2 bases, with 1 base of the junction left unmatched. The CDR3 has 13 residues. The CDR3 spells CASTAGAYNEQFF. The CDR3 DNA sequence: TGTGCCAGCACAGCGGGAGCCTACAATGAGCAGTTCTTC.

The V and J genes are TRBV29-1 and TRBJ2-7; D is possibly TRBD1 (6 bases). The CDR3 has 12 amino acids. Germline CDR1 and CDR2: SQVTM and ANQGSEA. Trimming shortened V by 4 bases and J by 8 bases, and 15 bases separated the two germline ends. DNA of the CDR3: TGCAGCGTTGCGAGCCAGGGGTGGAAGCAGTACTTC. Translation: CSVASQGWKQYF.

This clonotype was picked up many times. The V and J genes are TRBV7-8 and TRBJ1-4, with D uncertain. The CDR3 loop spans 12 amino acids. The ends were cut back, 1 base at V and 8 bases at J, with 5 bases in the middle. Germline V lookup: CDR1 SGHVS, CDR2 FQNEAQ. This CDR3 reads CASSLVQEKLFF. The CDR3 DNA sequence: TGTGCCAGCAGCTTAGTCCAAGAAAAACTGTTTTTT.

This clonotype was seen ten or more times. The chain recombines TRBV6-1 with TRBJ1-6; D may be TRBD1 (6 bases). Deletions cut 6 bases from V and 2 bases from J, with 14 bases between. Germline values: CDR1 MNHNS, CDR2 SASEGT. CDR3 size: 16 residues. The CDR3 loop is CASSKTGSTYNSPLHF. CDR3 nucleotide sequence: TGTGCCAGCAGCAAAACAGGGAGCACCTATAATTCACCCCTCCACTTT.